This TCR beta chain was recovered during a study of blood T cell repertoires in COVID-19. CDR1 and CDR2 (germline): MDHEN, SYDVKM. With 8 bases clipped from V and 6 bases from J, the junction kept 21 bases outside the gene matches. The CDR3 covers 17 residues. Original data processing: It was from reference gene primer amplification that nucleated cell counts were estimated. Profiling relied on immunoSEQ multiplex PCR, and the TCRdb table lists in-frame clones only, not all of them. The D gene and trimming were derived from the DNA, and the V and J assignments and clone size from that table. The table has more than 85,000 clones, about 80% seen once; the top ten hold just under 20%. This clone was detected a few times.

Sequencing used peripheral blood. V gene TRBV28 combines with J gene TRBJ1-2, with 7 bases identical to TRBD1. The sequence derives from a woman in her 70s with acute or convalescent COVID-19. In DNA, the CDR3 is TGTGCCAGCCGAACCCAGACAGGGCGACCACGGATCAATGGCTACACCTTC. Translating gives CASRTQTGRPRINGYTF.